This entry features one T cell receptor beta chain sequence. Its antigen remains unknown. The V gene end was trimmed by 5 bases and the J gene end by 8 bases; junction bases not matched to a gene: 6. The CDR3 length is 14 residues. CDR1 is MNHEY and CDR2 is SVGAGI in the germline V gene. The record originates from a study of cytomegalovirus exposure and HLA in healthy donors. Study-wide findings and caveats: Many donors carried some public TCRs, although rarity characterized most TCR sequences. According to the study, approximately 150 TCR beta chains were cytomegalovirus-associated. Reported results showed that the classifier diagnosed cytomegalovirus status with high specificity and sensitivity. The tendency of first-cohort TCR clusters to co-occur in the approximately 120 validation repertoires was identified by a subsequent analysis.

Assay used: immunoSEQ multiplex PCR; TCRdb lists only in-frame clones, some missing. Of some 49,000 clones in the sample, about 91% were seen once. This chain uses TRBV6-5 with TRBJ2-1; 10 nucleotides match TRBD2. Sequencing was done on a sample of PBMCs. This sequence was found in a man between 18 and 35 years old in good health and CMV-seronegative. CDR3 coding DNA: TGTGCCAGCAGTCTAGCGGGAGCTAGCCATGAGCAGTTCTTC. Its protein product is CASSLAGASHEQFF.